This TCR beta chain was identified in a study of OX40 agonist ivuxolimab in advanced cancers. At the level of the whole study: The costimulatory receptor OX40 (CD134) was targeted by ivuxolimab, a fully human IgG2 agonistic monoclonal antibody. Intravenous ivuxolimab was administered to patients every 2 weeks at six dose levels: 0.01, 0.1, 0.3, 1.5, 3 and 10 mg/kg. Of the roughly 54 patients in dose escalation, around 20 had hepatocellular carcinoma, roughly 15 had melanoma, 9 had renal cell carcinoma and 9 had head and neck cancer. In the dose-escalation cohort, 82.7% of patients were male, and the mean age was approximately 60 years, with a range of roughly 23 to 85. Patients were allowed to have had prior anti-PD-1, anti-PD-L1 or anti-CTLA-4 therapy, and 40% to 45% of the dose-escalation patients had previously received checkpoint inhibitors. Partial responses occurred in three dose-escalation patients: two with cutaneous melanoma and one with hepatocellular carcinoma. The purpose of peripheral TCRbeta sequencing was to test whether ivuxolimab changed TCR sequence diversity and led to clonal T-cell expansion. The paper describes the monotherapy dose-escalation part (N ≈ 51 patients) of the phase I trial of ivuxolimab. The full study reports these points: Low levels of normalized T-cell clonal expansion were also seen in some patients who did not respond. At doses from 0.1 to 3.0 mg/kg, clonal expansion was seen in both CD4+ and CD8+ blood T cells between baseline and week 6. In partial responders in the 0.1-3.0 mg/kg groups, normalized peripheral clonal expansion was found to be among the lowest, especially among CD8+ T cells. After ivuxolimab, more expanded clones were found on average in CD8+ T cells than in CD4+ T cells. The antigen specificity of the clonally expanded peripheral T cells was not determined.

Genomic DNA was isolated from the sorted cells so that the TCRbeta CDR3 region could be sequenced. The immunoSEQ Assay was used to sequence the TCRbeta CDR3 regions. The clones in this table, taken by TCRdb from immuneACCESS, are in-frame only. Not every clone is retained; where verified, under half of the shortfall comes from an unresolved V gene, and the cause of the rest is unknown. The sample table records 78,000 or so clones; 88% of these occur just once. The ten largest clones take up less than 0.8% of the sample. Taken from cysteine to phenylalanine, the CDR3 has 14 residues. CDR3 DNA only is kept here, 42 bases in frame from base 1. V has 8 bases trimmed and J has 3 bases trimmed; junction bases matching no gene number 5. The germline V gene yields MGHDK for CDR1 and SYGVNS for CDR2. A word on this clone: The antigen it binds to is not known. Base quality data are lacking; no much larger clone is found one base away.

The trial excluded patients who had a history of autoimmune disease or were on systemic immunosuppression. Peripheral blood for TCR sequencing was drawn from every dose cohort at baseline, at cycle 4 day 1 and at cycle 7 day 1. The samples were taken from a phase I, first-in-human, multicenter, open-label dose-escalation trial of ivuxolimab. The trial enrolled adults with locally advanced or metastatic head and neck squamous cell, hepatocellular, melanoma or renal cell carcinoma. Before TCR sequencing, CD4+ T cells and CD8+ T cells from peripheral blood were sorted into separate populations. This clonotype originated in an adult with an advanced solid tumor such as melanoma, head and neck, liver or kidney cancer. The chain links TRBV25-1 with TRBJ2-1; 9 bases in between match TRBD2. The sequencing here drew on CD4+ or CD8+ T cells sorted from blood, taken in a trial of the OX40 agonist ivuxolimab. The nucleotides read TGTGCCAGCTCGTCACTAGCGGGCTACAATGAGCAGTTCTTC. Its product reads: CASSSLAGYNEQFF. Where the CDR3 stops, the reference TRBV25-1 and TRBJ2-1 genes take over; the full variable domain is EADIYQTPRYLVIGTGKKITLECSQTMGHDKMYWYQQDPGMELHLIHYSYGVNSTEKGDLSSESTVSRIRTEHFPLTLESARPSHTSQYLCASSSLAGYNEQFFGPGTRLTVL.